Sequencing of this T cell receptor beta chain was carried out in a study of PD-1 blockade in classical Hodgkin lymphoma. Study observations and caveats: The drivers behind the repertoire differences, possibly disease activity or prior therapy, remain undefined.

As to this clone: Its cognate antigen is unknown.

Trimming cost V 0 bases and J 2 bases; bases outside gene matches: 9. The CDR3 runs to 17 residues. CDR1 is SGHRS, CDR2 YFSETQ, per germline. This sample's time point: newly diagnosed, previously untreated cHL patient sample. Generated by immunoSEQ multiplex PCR, the TCRdb table keeps only in-frame clones and is missing some. The sample has fewer than 90,000 clones, roughly 92% seen once. The chain joins TRBV5-1 to TRBJ2-3, with TRBD1 matching over 7 bases. The origin of this receptor is a human donor with classical Hodgkin lymphoma. Sequenced material: peripheral blood mononuclear cells (PBMCs). The CDR3 nucleotides read TGCGCCAGCAGCTTGGGCCACACAGGGGACATCACAGATACGCAGTATTTT. It encodes CASSLGHTGDITDTQYF.